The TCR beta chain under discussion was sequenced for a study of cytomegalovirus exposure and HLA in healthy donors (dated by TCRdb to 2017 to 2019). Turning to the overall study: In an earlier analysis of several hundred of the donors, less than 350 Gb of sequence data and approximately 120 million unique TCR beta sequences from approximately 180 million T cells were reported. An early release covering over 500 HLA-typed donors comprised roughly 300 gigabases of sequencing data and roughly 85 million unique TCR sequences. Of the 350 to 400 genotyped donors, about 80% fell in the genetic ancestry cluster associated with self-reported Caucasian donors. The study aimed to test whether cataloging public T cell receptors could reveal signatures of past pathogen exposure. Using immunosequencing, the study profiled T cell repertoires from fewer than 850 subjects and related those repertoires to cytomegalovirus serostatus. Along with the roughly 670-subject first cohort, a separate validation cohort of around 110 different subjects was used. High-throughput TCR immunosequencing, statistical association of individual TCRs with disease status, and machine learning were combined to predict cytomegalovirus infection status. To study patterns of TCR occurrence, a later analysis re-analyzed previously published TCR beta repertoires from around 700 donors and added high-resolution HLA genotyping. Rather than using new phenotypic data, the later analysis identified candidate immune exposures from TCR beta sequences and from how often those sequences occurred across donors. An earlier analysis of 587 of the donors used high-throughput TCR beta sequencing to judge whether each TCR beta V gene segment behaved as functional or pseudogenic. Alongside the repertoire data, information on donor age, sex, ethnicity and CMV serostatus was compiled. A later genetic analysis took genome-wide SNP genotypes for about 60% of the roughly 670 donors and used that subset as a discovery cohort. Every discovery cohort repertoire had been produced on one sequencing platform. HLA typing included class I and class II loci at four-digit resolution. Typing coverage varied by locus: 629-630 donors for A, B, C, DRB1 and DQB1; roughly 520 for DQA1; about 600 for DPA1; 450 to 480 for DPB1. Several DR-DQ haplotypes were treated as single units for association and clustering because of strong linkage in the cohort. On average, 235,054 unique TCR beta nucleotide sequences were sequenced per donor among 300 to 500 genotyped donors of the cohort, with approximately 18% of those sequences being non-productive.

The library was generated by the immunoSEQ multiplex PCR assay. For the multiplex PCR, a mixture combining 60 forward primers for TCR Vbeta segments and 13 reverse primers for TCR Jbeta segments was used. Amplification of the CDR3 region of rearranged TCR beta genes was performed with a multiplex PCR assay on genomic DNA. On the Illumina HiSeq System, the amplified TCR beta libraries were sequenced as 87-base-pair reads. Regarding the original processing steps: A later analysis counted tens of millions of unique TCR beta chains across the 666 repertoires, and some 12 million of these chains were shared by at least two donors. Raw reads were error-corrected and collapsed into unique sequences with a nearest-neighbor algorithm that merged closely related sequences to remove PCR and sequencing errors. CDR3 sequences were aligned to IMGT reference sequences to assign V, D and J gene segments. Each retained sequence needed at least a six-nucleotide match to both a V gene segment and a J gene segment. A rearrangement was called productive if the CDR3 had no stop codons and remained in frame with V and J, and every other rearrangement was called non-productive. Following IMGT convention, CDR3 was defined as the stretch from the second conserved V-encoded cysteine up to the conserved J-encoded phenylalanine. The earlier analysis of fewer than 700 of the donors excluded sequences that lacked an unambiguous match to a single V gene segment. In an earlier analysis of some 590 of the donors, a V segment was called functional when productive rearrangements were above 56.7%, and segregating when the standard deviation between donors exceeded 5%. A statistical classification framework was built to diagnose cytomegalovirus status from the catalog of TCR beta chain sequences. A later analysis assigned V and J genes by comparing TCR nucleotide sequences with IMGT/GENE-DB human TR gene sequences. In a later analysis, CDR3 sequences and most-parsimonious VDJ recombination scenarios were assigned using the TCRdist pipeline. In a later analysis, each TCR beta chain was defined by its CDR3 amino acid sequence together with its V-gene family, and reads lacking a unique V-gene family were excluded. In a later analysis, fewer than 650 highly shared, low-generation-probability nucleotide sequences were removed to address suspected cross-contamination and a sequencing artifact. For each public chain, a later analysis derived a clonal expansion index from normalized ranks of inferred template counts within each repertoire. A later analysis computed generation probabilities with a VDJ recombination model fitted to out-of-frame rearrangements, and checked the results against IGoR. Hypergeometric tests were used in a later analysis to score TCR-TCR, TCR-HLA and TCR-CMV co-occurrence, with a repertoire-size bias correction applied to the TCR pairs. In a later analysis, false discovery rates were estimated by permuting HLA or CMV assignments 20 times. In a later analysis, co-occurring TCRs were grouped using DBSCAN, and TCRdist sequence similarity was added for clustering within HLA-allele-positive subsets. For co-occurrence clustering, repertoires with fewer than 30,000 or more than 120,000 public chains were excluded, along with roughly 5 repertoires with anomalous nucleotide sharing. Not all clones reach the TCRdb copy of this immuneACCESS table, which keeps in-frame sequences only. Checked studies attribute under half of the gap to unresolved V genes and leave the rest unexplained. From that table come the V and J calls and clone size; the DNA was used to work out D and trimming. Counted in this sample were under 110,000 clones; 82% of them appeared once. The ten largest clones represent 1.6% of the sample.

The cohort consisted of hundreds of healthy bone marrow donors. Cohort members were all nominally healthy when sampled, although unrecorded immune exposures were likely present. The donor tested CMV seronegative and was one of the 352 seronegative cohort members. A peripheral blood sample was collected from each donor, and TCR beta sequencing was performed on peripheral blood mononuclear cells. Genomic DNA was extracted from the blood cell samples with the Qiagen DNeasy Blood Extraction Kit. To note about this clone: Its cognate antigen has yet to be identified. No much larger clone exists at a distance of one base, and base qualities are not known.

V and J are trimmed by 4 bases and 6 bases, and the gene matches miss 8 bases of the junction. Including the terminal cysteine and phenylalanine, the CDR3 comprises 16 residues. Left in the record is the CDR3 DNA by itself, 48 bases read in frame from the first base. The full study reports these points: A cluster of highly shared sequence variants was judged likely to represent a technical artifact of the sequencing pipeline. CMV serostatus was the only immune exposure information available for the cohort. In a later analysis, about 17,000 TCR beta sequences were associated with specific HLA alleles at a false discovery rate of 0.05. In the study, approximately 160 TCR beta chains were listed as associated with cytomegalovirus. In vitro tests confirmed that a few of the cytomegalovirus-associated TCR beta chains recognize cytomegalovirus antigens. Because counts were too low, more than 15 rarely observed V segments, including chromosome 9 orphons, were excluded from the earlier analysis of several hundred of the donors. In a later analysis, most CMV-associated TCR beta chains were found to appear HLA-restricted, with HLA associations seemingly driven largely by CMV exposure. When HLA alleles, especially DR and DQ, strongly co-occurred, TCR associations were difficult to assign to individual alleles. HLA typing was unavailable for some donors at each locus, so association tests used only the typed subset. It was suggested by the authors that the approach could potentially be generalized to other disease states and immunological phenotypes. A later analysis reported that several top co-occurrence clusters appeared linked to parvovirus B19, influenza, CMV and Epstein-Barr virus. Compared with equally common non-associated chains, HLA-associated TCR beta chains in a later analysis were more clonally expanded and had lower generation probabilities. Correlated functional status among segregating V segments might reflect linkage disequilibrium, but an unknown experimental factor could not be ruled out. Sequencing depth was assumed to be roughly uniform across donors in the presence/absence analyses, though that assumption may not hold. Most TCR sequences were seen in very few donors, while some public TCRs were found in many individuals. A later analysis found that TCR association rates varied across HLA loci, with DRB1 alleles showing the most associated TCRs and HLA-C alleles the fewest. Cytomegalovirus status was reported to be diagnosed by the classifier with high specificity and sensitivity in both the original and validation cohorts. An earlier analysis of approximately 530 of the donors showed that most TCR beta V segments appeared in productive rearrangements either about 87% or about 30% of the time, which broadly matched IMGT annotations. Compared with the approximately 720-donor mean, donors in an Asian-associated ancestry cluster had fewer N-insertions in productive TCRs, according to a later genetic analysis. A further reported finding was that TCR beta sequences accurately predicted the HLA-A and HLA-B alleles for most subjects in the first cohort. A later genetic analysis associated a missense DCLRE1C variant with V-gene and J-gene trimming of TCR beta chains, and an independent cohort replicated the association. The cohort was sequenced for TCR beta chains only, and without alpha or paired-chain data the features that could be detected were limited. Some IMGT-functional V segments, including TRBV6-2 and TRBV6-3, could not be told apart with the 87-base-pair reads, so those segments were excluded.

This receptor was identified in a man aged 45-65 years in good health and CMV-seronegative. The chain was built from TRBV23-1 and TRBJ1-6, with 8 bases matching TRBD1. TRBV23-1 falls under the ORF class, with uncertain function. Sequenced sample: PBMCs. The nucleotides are TGCGCCAGCAGTCCAATTGGACAGGGAACTAATTCACCCCTCCACTTT. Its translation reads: CASSPIGQGTNSPLHF.